The T cell receptor beta chain described here comes from a study of blood T cell repertoires in COVID-19. Individuals aged 18 to 89 years were recruited from fewer than 30 US areas. Recovery among Cohort 3 donors was established by two negative PCRs, clearance, or symptom resolution. CDR1 LGHDT and CDR2 YNNKEL come from the germline V gene (reference sequence). V gave up 4 bases and J gave up 3 bases; unmatched junction bases: 1. The CDR3 is 13 amino acids. This clone showed up just a few times. Sequencing used immunoSEQ multiplex PCR; TCRdb keeps in-frame clones, though not all of them. The data show a few hundred thousand clones, 85% seen once.

Source material: PBMCs or T cells enriched from blood (not recorded which). This chain links TRBV3-1 (or the pseudogene TRBV3-2) with TRBJ1-2; TRBD1 matches 8 bases. The receptor was isolated from a woman aged 45-65 years who had recovered from COVID-19. The CDR3 loop reads CASSRTGHYGYTF. For the CDR3, the DNA is TGTGCCAGCAGCCGGACAGGGCACTATGGCTACACCTTC.